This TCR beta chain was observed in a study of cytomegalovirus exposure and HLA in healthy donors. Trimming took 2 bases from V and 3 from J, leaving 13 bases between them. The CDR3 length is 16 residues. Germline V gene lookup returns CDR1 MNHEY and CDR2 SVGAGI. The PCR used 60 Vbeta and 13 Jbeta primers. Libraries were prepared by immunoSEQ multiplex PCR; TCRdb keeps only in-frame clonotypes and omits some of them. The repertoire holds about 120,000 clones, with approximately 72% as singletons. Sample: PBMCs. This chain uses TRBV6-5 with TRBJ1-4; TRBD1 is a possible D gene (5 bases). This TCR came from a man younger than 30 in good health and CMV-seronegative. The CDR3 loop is CASSYPKTVSNEKLFF. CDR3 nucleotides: TGTGCCAGCAGTTACCCAAAGACAGTATCTAATGAAAAACTGTTTTTT.